This passage covers 22 T cell receptor beta chains from one sample sequenced in a study of blood T cells in healthy people across ages. The authors ran a second PCR of roughly 6 to 12 cycles using a sample-barcoded 5' primer and a J-beta primer mix. TCRdb re-called the 5' RACE reads through MiXCR, storing one row per CDR3 protein. The table includes approximately 800,000 distinct CDR3 sequences, around 36% detected once. The sequencing sample was made of blood. These TCRs come from a man between 18 and 29 years old in good health.

The V call is TRBV20-1, the J call TRBJ2-5; D gene uncertain. CDR3 length equals 8 residues. V was clipped by 6 bases and J by 7 bases, with 3 bases between them. The germline V gene encodes CDR1 DFQATT and CDR2 SNEGSKA (reference sequence). CDR3 residues: CSAATQYF. DNA of the CDR3: TGCAGTGCCGCGACCCAGTACTTC.

This clonotype turned up a few times. The chain joins TRBV19 to TRBJ2-7; weak D call: TRBD2 (7 bases). CDR1 and CDR2 from the germline V gene are LNHDA and SQIVND (reference sequence). The V end lost 3 bases, the J end lost 4 bases, and 16 bases lay between the germline ends. The CDR3 totals 15 residues. CDR3 in amino acids: CASSIVAGDTYEQYF. In DNA, the CDR3 is TGTGCCAGTAGTATTGTTGCGGGGGACACTTACGAGCAGTACTTC.

The sample holds many counts of this clonotype. The chain carries TRBV5-1 and TRBJ2-1; D uncertain. The V gene lost 0 bases and the J gene lost 0 bases, with 7 bases spanning the gap. Germline V gene sequence: CDR1 SGHRS, CDR2 YFSETQ. There are 15 residues in the CDR3. CDR3 amino acids: CASSLGESSYNEQFF. CDR3 nucleotides: TGCGCCAGCAGCTTGGGGGAAAGCTCCTACAATGAGCAGTTCTTC.

In the case of this clonotype: This clone may be a read error of a much larger clone one base away. The genes are TRBV12-3 or TRBV12-4 and TRBJ1-4, with 9 positions matching TRBD1. V was pared by 10 bases and J by 8 bases, with 8 bases of the junction left unmatched. The CDR3 loop spans 13 amino acids. The DNA for the CDR3 is TGTGCCAACAGCCACACAGGGGGCGAAAAACTGTTTTTT. Its translation: CANSHTGGEKLFF.

The chain has TRBV7-2 and TRBJ2-3; either TRBD1 or TRBD2 may fit D (6 bases each). Germline lookup yields CDR1 SGHTA and CDR2 FQGNSA. Trimming took off 3 bases at V and 4 bases at J, with 20 bases between the two ends. CDR3 length: 17 residues. The CDR3 DNA sequence: TGTGCCAGCAGCTTCCTAGGGGGGCTCGACGGTCCAGATACGCAGTATTTT. Protein sequence: CASSFLGGLDGPDTQYF.

The table lists this clonotype with many counts. The rearrangement links TRBV29-1 to TRBJ2-1; perhaps TRBD1 as D (5 bases). The CDR3 runs 12 residues. CDR1 and CDR2 (germline): SQVTM, ANQGSEA. Trimming took 0 bases from V and 6 from J, leaving 6 bases between them. DNA for the CDR3: TGCAGCGTTGAAGAGGGGCGCAATGAGCAGTTCTTC. Its protein is CSVEEGRNEQFF.

The CDR3 spells CSASLGGNGQPQHF. CDR3 nucleotide sequence: TGCAGTGCTAGCCTAGGTGGGAATGGTCAGCCCCAGCATTTT. The rearrangement links TRBV20-1 to TRBJ1-5; D call uncertain. Germline CDR1 and CDR2: DFQATT and SNEGSKA (reference sequence). V shed 3 bases and J shed 6 bases, with 15 bases lying between them. This CDR3 has 14 residues.

This clonotype has a count of ten or more. The chain is built from TRBV6-5 and TRBJ2-4; 8 bases line up with TRBD1. CDR1 and CDR2 from the germline V gene are MNHEY and SVGAGI. The CDR3 totals 15 residues. V lost 6 bases and J lost 1; bases outside the gene matches: 5. CDR3 loop: CASSSRQGAKNIQYF. The CDR3 DNA reads TGTGCCAGCAGCTCCCGACAGGGGGCCAAAAACATTCAGTACTTC.

CDR3 in DNA: TGTGCCAGCAGCACAGCCGGGACTGCCACAGATACGCAGTATTTT. This sequence encodes CASSTAGTATDTQYF. The gene calls are TRBV4-2 and TRBJ2-3; D may be TRBD2 (6 bases). Germline V gives CDR1 LGHNA, CDR2 YNFKEQ. Between the trimmed V and J ends, which lost 5 bases and 2 bases, there was a span of 14 bases. CDR3 length equals 15 residues.

This clonotype has just a few counts. The chain recombines TRBV27 with TRBJ1-2, with TRBD1 as a possible D gene (6 bases). CDR3 size: 15 residues. Germline CDR1 reads MNHEY; CDR2 reads SMNVEV (reference sequence). The V end was cut by 0 bases, the J end by 5 bases, with 13 bases between. For the CDR3, the DNA is TGTGCCAGCAGTTTATCGTGGGGGGCCGGGTATGGCTACACCTTC. Protein product: CASSLSWGAGYGYTF.

The chain uses TRBV9 and TRBJ2-6; no reliable D call. V lost 4 bases and J lost 0, with 11 bases in between. Germline lookup yields CDR1 SGDLS and CDR2 YYNGEE. The CDR3 length is 16 residues. The CDR3, as DNA: TGTGCCAGCAGCCCTCACACCGGCTCTGGGGCCAACGTCCTGACTTTC. Amino acids: CASSPHTGSGANVLTF.

This clonotype was picked up a small number of times. The rearrangement links TRBV12-3 or TRBV12-4 to TRBJ2-5, with 8 nucleotides matching TRBD1. The junction had 8 bases not matched to a gene; V was cut back by 9 bases and J by 5 bases. The CDR3 spans 13 residues. The CDR3 region is CASRAGGRETQYF. CDR3 in DNA: TGTGCCAGTAGGGCAGGGGGCCGGGAGACCCAGTACTTC.

This clonotype was counted many times. This chain joins TRBV6-6 and TRBJ2-1; 9 nucleotides line up with TRBD2. V gave up 7 bases and J gave up 5 bases; unmatched junction bases: 3. The CDR3 loop spans 13 amino acids. CDR1 and CDR2 from the germline V gene are MNHNY and SVGAGI (reference sequence). The CDR3 nucleotides read TGTGCCAGCAAGAAGCGGGGGGACAATGAGCAGTTCTTC. Protein sequence: CASKKRGDNEQFF.

V gene TRBV21-1 combines with J gene TRBJ2-5; the listed D gene, TRBD1, was not tested against the DNA. TRBJ2-7 explains the end of the DNA better; the J call may be wrong. TRBV21-1 is assigned pseudogene status. This CDR3 region has 13 residues. CDR3 DNA sequence: TGTGCCAGCAATAAGAAGGGACAATACGAGCAGTACTTC. Its protein product is CASNKKGQYEQYF.

The chain employs TRBV6-5 and TRBJ1-2; D perhaps matches TRBD1 (5 bases). Germline values: CDR1 MNHEY, CDR2 SVGAGI. The CDR3 covers 13 residues. V dropped 8 bases and J dropped 8 bases, with 18 bases sitting between them. Here the CDR3 reads CASGRGGLQGYTF. In nucleotides, the CDR3 is TGTGCCAGCGGGAGGGGAGGCCTCCAGGGCTACACCTTC.

V gene TRBV6-2 or TRBV6-3 combines with J gene TRBJ2-3; 7 nucleotides line up with TRBD1. Germline V gives CDR1 MNHEY, CDR2 SVGEGT. V trimming: 9 bases; J trimming: 2 bases; junction bases outside the gene matches: 8. This CDR3 is built from 14 residues. In DNA form, the CDR3 reads TGTGCCAGTGGAGAAGGGGGCTACACAGATACGCAGTATTTT. It codes for CASGEGGYTDTQYF.

This clonotype has a handful of counts. CDR3 nucleotide sequence: TGCAGCGTTGAGATGAGTGGACAGGGAAACTCCTACGAGCAGTACTTC. Translated: CSVEMSGQGNSYEQYF. The V and J genes are TRBV29-1 and TRBJ2-7; 8 positions match TRBD1. CDR3 length: 16 residues. With V trimmed by 3 bases and J by 0 bases, 10 bases remained unmatched. CDR1 and CDR2 from the germline V gene are SQVTM and ANQGSEA.

The J gene is TRBJ1-4, the V gene TRBV11-2; no clear D gene. Germline CDR1 and CDR2: SGHAT and FQNNGV. V lost 5 bases and J 10 bases, leaving 11 bases between the germline ends. The CDR3 covers 12 residues. The CDR3 DNA reads as TGTGCCAGCAGCGAATACCCCGGAAAACTGTTTTTT. Amino acid sequence: CASSEYPGKLFF.

CDR3 coding DNA: TGTGCCAGCAGCTTAAGGGCGGCGGGGGTCAACAATGAGCAGTTCTTC. It is translated as CASSLRAAGVNNEQFF. The chain employs TRBV7-2 and TRBJ2-1; TRBD2 matches 7 bases. CDR3 length: 16 residues. Germline CDR1 reads SGHTA; CDR2 reads FQGNSA. Losses at the gene ends were 2 bases for V and 5 bases for J; bases not matched to a gene: 9.

The chain couples TRBV7-2 to TRBJ1-1; a weak D match, TRBD1 (6 bases). Trimming took 5 bases from V and 6 from J, leaving 10 bases between them. This CDR3 spans 12 amino acids. Germline lookup yields CDR1 SGHTA and CDR2 FQGNSA. CDR3 protein: CASSPPGAEAFF. CDR3 nucleotide sequence: TGTGCCAGCAGCCCCCCAGGGGCTGAAGCTTTCTTT.

This clonotype was observed a handful of times. The rearrangement links TRBV9 to TRBJ2-3; 7 bases match TRBD1. Germline CDR1 SGDLS, CDR2 YYNGEE. The CDR3 length is 12 residues. Germline trimming cut 7 bases from V and 4 bases from J; bases unmatched to any gene: 3. CDR3 bases: TGTGCCAGCGAGGGGGCTTCAGATACGCAGTATTTT. Protein: CASEGASDTQYF.

The chain links TRBV6-5 to TRBJ1-2, with 7 bases identical to TRBD1. Germline-derived CDR1 and CDR2 are MNHEY and SVGAGI. Trimming at V came to 4 bases and at J to 3 bases, leaving 8 bases not matched to a gene. The CDR3 runs to 15 residues. The CDR3 spells CASSFGGGGYYGYTF. In nucleotides, the CDR3 is TGTGCCAGCAGTTTTGGGGGAGGGGGCTACTATGGCTACACCTTC.